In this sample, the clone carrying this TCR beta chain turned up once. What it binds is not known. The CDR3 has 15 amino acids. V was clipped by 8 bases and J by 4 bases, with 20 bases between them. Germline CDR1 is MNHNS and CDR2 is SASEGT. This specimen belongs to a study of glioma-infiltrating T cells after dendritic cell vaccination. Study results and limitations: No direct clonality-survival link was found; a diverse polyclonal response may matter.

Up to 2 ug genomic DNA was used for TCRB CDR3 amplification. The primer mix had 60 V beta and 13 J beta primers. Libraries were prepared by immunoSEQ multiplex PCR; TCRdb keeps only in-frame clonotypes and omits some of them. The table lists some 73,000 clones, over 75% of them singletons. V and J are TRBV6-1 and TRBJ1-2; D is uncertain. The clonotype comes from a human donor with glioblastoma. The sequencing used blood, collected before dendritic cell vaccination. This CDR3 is CASRIDGSRGYGYTF. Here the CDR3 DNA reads TGTGCCAGCCGGATCGACGGTTCACGGGGCTATGGCTACACCTTC.